A selection of T cell receptor beta chains follows, all from one sample in a study of blood T cell repertoires in COVID-19. The assay was immunoSEQ multiplex PCR, and TCRdb's table has in-frame clones only and misses some. The table lists 300,000 to 400,000 clones, about nine tenths of them singletons. Sample: peripheral blood. Source of these receptors: a woman between 50 and 59 years old with COVID-19, enrolled during active disease. Each CDR3 is given with its conserved first and last residue. Each record gives: J gene, D gene, V gene, clone size, CDR3 protein, CDR3 DNA. A D gene is named only where the DNA matches it firmly. Where a row states a size, it is once, few, many or the class of an expanded clone; other rows omit it.

J gene: TRBJ2-3; D gene: TRBD2; V gene: TRBV27; clone size: -; CDR3 protein: CASSLWASGTADTQYF; CDR3 DNA: TGTGCCAGCAGTTTATGGGCTAGCGGGACGGCAGATACGCAGTATTTT
J gene: TRBJ2-2; D gene: TRBD2; V gene: TRBV7-3; clone size: -; CDR3 protein: CASSFAARWGTGGTGELFF; CDR3 DNA: TGTGCCAGCAGCTTCGCTGCCCGGTGGGGGACCGGGGGGACCGGGGAGCTGTTTTTT
J gene: TRBJ2-7; D gene: TRBD2; V gene: TRBV7-6; clone size: -; CDR3 protein: CASSLGGWEGPDEQYF; CDR3 DNA: TGTGCCAGCAGCTTAGGAGGGTGGGAGGGCCCGGACGAGCAGTACTTC
J gene: TRBJ2-5; D gene: TRBD2; V gene: TRBV5-4; clone size: -; CDR3 protein: CASSRSGGPQETQYF; CDR3 DNA: TGTGCCAGCAGCCGTAGCGGGGGGCCTCAAGAGACCCAGTACTTC
J gene: TRBJ2-3; D gene: -; V gene: TRBV19; clone size: -; CDR3 protein: CASSILRDTDTQYF; CDR3 DNA: TGTGCCAGTAGTATTCTTCGGGATACAGATACGCAGTATTTT
J gene: TRBJ2-5; D gene: -; V gene: TRBV20-1; clone size: -; CDR3 protein: CSASLPGVPETQYF; CDR3 DNA: TGCAGTGCTAGTCTCCCAGGGGTCCCGGAGACCCAGTACTTC
J gene: TRBJ2-2; D gene: TRBD2; V gene: TRBV6-5; clone size: -; CDR3 protein: CASSPSGLHTGELFF; CDR3 DNA: TGTGCCAGCAGTCCTAGCGGGTTGCACACCGGGGAGCTGTTTTTT
J gene: TRBJ1-2; D gene: TRBD1; V gene: TRBV30; clone size: once; CDR3 protein: CAWSDRDRGYGYTF; CDR3 DNA: TGTGCCTGGAGTGATCGGGACAGGGGCTATGGCTACACCTTC
J gene: TRBJ2-4; D gene: -; V gene: TRBV28; clone size: -; CDR3 protein: CASRPTGTKNIQYF; CDR3 DNA: TGTGCCAGCAGGCCGACGGGAACCAAAAACATTCAGTACTTC
J gene: TRBJ2-2; D gene: TRBD2; V gene: TRBV6-1; clone size: -; CDR3 protein: CASSGRLAGTNTGELFF; CDR3 DNA: TGTGCCAGCAGTGGGAGACTAGCGGGGACGAACACCGGGGAGCTGTTTTTT
J gene: TRBJ1-1; D gene: -; V gene: TRBV11-3; clone size: -; CDR3 protein: CASSPTGVNTEAFF; CDR3 DNA: TGTGCCAGCAGCCCCACGGGTGTGAACACTGAAGCTTTCTTT
J gene: TRBJ1-2; D gene: -; V gene: TRBV7-8; clone size: -; CDR3 protein: CASSHQVGRWGYTF; CDR3 DNA: TGTGCCAGCAGCCACCAAGTCGGTCGTTGGGGCTACACCTTC
J gene: TRBJ2-5; D gene: TRBD1; V gene: TRBV7-2; clone size: -; CDR3 protein: CASSLVTGERETQYF; CDR3 DNA: TGTGCCAGCAGCTTAGTGACAGGGGAGAGAGAGACCCAGTACTTC
J gene: TRBJ2-1; D gene: -; V gene: TRBV11-2; clone size: -; CDR3 protein: CASSLEGGKYYNEQFF; CDR3 DNA: TGTGCCAGCAGCTTAGAAGGCGGTAAATACTACAATGAGCAGTTCTTC
J gene: TRBJ2-6; D gene: -; V gene: TRBV30; clone size: once; CDR3 protein: CAWSVQGRLSGANVLTF; CDR3 DNA: TGTGCCTGGAGTGTACAAGGGAGGCTCTCTGGGGCCAACGTCCTGACTTTC
J gene: TRBJ2-7; D gene: TRBD1; V gene: TRBV25-1; clone size: -; CDR3 protein: CASRGTGISYEQYF; CDR3 DNA: TGTGCCAGCAGGGGGACAGGGATCTCCTACGAGCAGTACTTC
J gene: TRBJ1-1; D gene: TRBD1; V gene: TRBV5-1; clone size: -; CDR3 protein: CASSSRPRRQGWTEAFF; CDR3 DNA: TGCGCCAGCAGCTCGAGGCCCCGACGACAGGGATGGACTGAAGCTTTCTTT
J gene: TRBJ2-5; D gene: TRBD2; V gene: TRBV4-3; clone size: -; CDR3 protein: CASSQDVTSGSYRGETQYF; CDR3 DNA: TGCGCCAGCAGCCAAGATGTAACTAGCGGGAGCTACCGTGGAGAGACCCAGTACTTC
J gene: TRBJ2-5; D gene: TRBD1; V gene: TRBV7-8; clone size: -; CDR3 protein: CASSFRGRETQYF; CDR3 DNA: TGTGCCAGCAGCTTCAGGGGGCGGGAGACCCAGTACTTC
J gene: TRBJ2-7; D gene: -; V gene: TRBV6-5; clone size: -; CDR3 protein: CASSKIPQGSKQYF; CDR3 DNA: TGTGCCAGCAGTAAAATCCCTCAGGGATCTAAGCAGTACTTC
J gene: TRBJ1-5; D gene: -; V gene: TRBV7-9; clone size: -; CDR3 protein: CASSLQDQPQHF; CDR3 DNA: TGTGCCAGCAGCTTACAGGATCAGCCCCAGCATTTT
J gene: TRBJ1-2; D gene: TRBD1; V gene: TRBV3-1/TRBV3-2; clone size: -; CDR3 protein: CASSPRTGGDYGYTF; CDR3 DNA: TGTGCCAGCAGCCCGCGGACAGGTGGGGACTATGGCTACACCTTC
J gene: TRBJ1-4; D gene: -; V gene: TRBV2; clone size: -; CDR3 protein: CASSVQPNEKLFF; CDR3 DNA: TGTGCCAGCAGTGTACAGCCTAATGAAAAACTGTTTTTT
J gene: TRBJ2-7; D gene: TRBD2; V gene: TRBV6-5; clone size: -; CDR3 protein: CASRPGLAEPYEQYF; CDR3 DNA: TGTGCCAGCAGGCCAGGACTAGCGGAACCCTACGAGCAGTACTTC
J gene: TRBJ2-7; D gene: -; V gene: TRBV10-3; clone size: -; CDR3 protein: CAISEPQIGRGSDEQYF; CDR3 DNA: TGTGCCATCAGTGAGCCCCAGATAGGCAGGGGAAGCGACGAGCAGTACTTC
J gene: TRBJ2-7; D gene: TRBD2; V gene: TRBV25-1; clone size: -; CDR3 protein: CASSIAGTSYEQYF; CDR3 DNA: TGTGCCAGCAGTATAGCGGGAACCTCCTACGAGCAGTACTTC
J gene: TRBJ2-1; D gene: TRBD2; V gene: TRBV15; clone size: -; CDR3 protein: CATSRGTLGAGGINEQFF; CDR3 DNA: TGTGCCACCAGCAGAGGAACTTTAGGAGCGGGAGGGATCAATGAGCAGTTCTTC
J gene: TRBJ2-1; D gene: TRBD2; V gene: TRBV15; clone size: -; CDR3 protein: CATSRTRGGSFSNEQFF; CDR3 DNA: TGTGCCACCAGCAGAACCCGGGGCGGGAGCTTTTCCAATGAGCAGTTCTTC
J gene: TRBJ2-5; D gene: -; V gene: TRBV4-1; clone size: -; CDR3 protein: CASSQVGTARETQYF; CDR3 DNA: TGCGCCAGCAGCCAAGTGGGCACGGCACGGGAGACCCAGTACTTC
J gene: TRBJ2-3; D gene: TRBD2; V gene: TRBV11-3; clone size: -; CDR3 protein: CASSSGRLAGADTQYF; CDR3 DNA: TGTGCCAGCAGTTCGGGGCGTCTAGCGGGAGCAGATACGCAGTATTTT
J gene: TRBJ2-2; D gene: -; V gene: TRBV7-9; clone size: -; CDR3 protein: CASSLASRDGELFF; CDR3 DNA: TGTGCCAGCAGCTTAGCGTCTCGGGACGGGGAGCTGTTTTTT
J gene: TRBJ1-1; D gene: -; V gene: TRBV4-2; clone size: -; CDR3 protein: CASSQPDSLNTEAFF; CDR3 DNA: TGTGCCAGCAGCCAACCTGACAGCCTGAACACTGAAGCTTTCTTT
J gene: TRBJ2-3; D gene: -; V gene: TRBV7-2; clone size: -; CDR3 protein: CASSRTTPLYF; CDR3 DNA: TGTGCCAGCAGCCGGACTACCCCGTTGTATTTT
J gene: TRBJ2-1; D gene: TRBD2; V gene: TRBV7-6; clone size: -; CDR3 protein: CASSPGGGSYNEQFF; CDR3 DNA: TGTGCCAGCAGCCCGGGGGGAGGCTCCTACAATGAGCAGTTCTTC
J gene: TRBJ1-5; D gene: TRBD1; V gene: TRBV29-1; clone size: -; CDR3 protein: CSTGTGKNQPQHF; CDR3 DNA: TGCAGCACCGGGACAGGGAAAAATCAGCCCCAGCATTTT
J gene: TRBJ2-1; D gene: -; V gene: TRBV18; clone size: -; CDR3 protein: CASSPGDTYNEQFF; CDR3 DNA: TGTGCCAGCTCACCCGGGGACACCTACAATGAGCAGTTCTTC
J gene: TRBJ1-2; D gene: -; V gene: TRBV2; clone size: once; CDR3 protein: CASKGGANYGYTF; CDR3 DNA: TGTGCCAGCAAAGGCGGAGCTAACTATGGCTACACCTTC
J gene: TRBJ2-3; D gene: TRBD1; V gene: TRBV5-8; clone size: -; CDR3 protein: CASSHTGVGDTQYF; CDR3 DNA: TGTGCCAGCAGCCATACAGGGGTGGGAGATACGCAGTATTTT
J gene: TRBJ1-1; D gene: -; V gene: TRBV19; clone size: -; CDR3 protein: CASSIGGYGGQGTEAFF; CDR3 DNA: TGTGCCAGTAGTATAGGCGGGTACGGGGGGCAAGGCACTGAAGCTTTCTTT
J gene: TRBJ2-7; D gene: -; V gene: TRBV7-9; clone size: -; CDR3 protein: CASSSTQQGVYEQYF; CDR3 DNA: TGTGCCAGCAGCTCCACCCAACAGGGTGTCTACGAGCAGTACTTC
J gene: TRBJ1-4; D gene: -; V gene: TRBV7-2; clone size: few; CDR3 protein: CASSLVADEKLFF; CDR3 DNA: TGTGCCAGCAGCTTAGTTGCGGATGAAAAACTGTTTTTT
J gene: TRBJ1-1; D gene: -; V gene: TRBV18; clone size: -; CDR3 protein: CASSANQLPNTEAFF; CDR3 DNA: TGTGCCAGCTCAGCAAACCAACTACCGAACACTGAAGCTTTCTTT
J gene: TRBJ1-5; D gene: -; V gene: TRBV24-1; clone size: -; CDR3 protein: CATSSGSRGSQHF; CDR3 DNA: TGTGCCACCAGTTCAGGAAGTAGGGGGTCCCAGCATTTT
J gene: TRBJ2-7; D gene: -; V gene: TRBV7-9; clone size: few; CDR3 protein: CASSHTGFEQYF; CDR3 DNA: TGTGCCAGCAGCCATACAGGTTTCGAGCAGTACTTC
J gene: TRBJ2-4; D gene: -; V gene: TRBV5-8; clone size: few; CDR3 protein: CASSRGSGYEAKNIQYF; CDR3 DNA: TGTGCCAGCAGCCGGGGTTCGGGGTATGAAGCCAAAAACATTCAGTACTTC
J gene: TRBJ2-7; D gene: -; V gene: TRBV19; clone size: -; CDR3 protein: CASRWTDDSSYEQYF; CDR3 DNA: TGTGCCAGTAGATGGACAGATGACAGCTCCTACGAGCAGTACTTC
J gene: TRBJ1-2; D gene: TRBD1; V gene: TRBV5-1; clone size: -; CDR3 protein: CASSSRDRGPDGYTF; CDR3 DNA: TGCGCCAGCAGCTCCCGGGACAGGGGACCGGATGGCTACACCTTC
J gene: TRBJ1-6; D gene: TRBD1; V gene: TRBV7-2; clone size: -; CDR3 protein: CASSSGQGNSPLHF; CDR3 DNA: TGTGCCAGCAGCTCCGGACAGGGAAATTCACCCCTCCACTTT